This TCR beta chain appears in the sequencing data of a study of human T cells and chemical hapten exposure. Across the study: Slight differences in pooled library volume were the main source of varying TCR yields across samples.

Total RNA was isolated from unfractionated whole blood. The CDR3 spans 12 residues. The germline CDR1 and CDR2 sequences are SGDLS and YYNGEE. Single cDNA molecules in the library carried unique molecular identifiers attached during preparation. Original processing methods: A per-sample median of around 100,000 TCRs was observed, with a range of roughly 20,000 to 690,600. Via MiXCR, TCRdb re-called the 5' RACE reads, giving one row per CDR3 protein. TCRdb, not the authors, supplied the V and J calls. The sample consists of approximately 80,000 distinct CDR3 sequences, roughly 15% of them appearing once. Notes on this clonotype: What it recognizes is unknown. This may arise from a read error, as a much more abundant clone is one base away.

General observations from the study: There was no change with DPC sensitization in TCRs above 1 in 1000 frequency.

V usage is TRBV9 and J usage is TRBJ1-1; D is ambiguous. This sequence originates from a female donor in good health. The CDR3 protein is CASNVMEGEAFF. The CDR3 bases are TGTGCCAGCAACGTAATGGAGGGTGAAGCTTTCTTT.